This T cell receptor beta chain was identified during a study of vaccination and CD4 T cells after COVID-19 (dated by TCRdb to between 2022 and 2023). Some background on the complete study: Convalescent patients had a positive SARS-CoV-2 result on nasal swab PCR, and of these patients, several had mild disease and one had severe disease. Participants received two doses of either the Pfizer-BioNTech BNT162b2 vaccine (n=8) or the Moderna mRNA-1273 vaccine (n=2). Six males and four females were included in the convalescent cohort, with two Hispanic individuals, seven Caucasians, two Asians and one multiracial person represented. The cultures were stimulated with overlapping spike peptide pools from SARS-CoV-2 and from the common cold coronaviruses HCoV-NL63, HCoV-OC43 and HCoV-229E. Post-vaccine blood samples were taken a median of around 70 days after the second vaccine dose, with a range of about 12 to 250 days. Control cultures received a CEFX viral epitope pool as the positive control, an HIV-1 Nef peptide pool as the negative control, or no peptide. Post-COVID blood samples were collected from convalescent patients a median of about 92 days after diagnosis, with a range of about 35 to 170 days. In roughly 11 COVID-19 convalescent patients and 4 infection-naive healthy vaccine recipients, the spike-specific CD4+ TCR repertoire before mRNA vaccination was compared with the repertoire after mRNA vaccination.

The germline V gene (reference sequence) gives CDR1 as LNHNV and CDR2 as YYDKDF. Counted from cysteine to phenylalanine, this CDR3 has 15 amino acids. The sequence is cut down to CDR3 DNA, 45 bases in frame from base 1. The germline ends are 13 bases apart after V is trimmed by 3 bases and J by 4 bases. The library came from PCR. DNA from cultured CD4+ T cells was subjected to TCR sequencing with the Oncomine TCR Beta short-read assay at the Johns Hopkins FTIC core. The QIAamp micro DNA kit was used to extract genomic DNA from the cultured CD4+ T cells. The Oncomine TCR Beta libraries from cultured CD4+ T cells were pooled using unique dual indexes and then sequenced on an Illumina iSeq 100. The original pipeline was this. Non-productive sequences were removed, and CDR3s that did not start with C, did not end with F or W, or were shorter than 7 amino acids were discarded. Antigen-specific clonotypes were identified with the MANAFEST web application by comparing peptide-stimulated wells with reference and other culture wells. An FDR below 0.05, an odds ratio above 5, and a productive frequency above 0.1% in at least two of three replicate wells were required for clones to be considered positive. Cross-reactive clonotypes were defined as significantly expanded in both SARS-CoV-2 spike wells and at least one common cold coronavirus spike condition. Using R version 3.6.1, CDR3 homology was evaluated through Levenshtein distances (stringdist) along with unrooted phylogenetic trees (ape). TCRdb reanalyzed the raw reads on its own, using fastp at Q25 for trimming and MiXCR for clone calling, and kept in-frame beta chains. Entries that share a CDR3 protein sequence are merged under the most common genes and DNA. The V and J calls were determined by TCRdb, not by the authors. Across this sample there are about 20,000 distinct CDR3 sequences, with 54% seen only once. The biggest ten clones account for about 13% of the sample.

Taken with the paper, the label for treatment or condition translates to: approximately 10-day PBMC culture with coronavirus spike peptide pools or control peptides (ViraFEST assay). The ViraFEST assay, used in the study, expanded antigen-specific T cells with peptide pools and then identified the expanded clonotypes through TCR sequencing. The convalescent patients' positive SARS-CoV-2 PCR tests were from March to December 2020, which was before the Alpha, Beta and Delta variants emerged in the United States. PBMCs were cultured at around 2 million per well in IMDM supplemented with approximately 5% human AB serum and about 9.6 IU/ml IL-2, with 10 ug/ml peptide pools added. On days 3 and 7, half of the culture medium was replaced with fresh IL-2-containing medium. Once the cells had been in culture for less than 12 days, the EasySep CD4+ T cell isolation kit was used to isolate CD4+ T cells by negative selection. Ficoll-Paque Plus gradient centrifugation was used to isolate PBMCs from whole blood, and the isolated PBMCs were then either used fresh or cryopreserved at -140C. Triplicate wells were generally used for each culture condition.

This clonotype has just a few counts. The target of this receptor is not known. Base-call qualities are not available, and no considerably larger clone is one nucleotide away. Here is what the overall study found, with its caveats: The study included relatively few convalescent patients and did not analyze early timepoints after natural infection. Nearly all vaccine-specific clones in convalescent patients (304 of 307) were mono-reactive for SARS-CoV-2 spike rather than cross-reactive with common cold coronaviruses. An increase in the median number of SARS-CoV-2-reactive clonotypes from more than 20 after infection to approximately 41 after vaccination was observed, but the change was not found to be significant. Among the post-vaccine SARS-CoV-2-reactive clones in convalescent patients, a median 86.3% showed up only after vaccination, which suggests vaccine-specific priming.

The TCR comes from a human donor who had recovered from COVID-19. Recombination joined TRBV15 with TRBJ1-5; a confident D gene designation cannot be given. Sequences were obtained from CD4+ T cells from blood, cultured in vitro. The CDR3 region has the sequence CATSSLEGKNQPQHF. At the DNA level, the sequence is TGTGCCACCAGCAGCTTGGAGGGTAAGAATCAGCCCCAGCATTTT. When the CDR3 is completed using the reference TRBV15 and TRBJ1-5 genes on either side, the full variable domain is DAMVIQNPRYQVTQFGKPVTLSCSQTLNHNVMYWYQQKSSQAPKLLFHYYDKDFNNEADTPDNFQSRRPNTSFCFLDIRSPGLGDTAMYLCATSSLEGKNQPQHFGDGTRLSIL.